This is a list of T cell receptor beta chains from one sample in a study of Ad26.COV2.S vaccination and SARS-CoV-2 variants. The repertoire was sequenced with immunoSEQ multiplex PCR; TCRdb's copy has only in-frame clones and lacks some. The sample yields around 300,000 clones, less than 90% seen once. This specimen was peripheral blood, taken in a trial of Ad26.COV2.S vaccine versus placebo. The origin of the receptors is a person aged 18 to 65 who received the Ad26.COV2.S COVID-19 vaccine or a placebo. Each CDR3 is given with its conserved first and last residue. Fields, in order: D gene, clone size, J gene, V gene, CDR3 protein, CDR3 DNA. D genes are given only for firm matches. Where a row states a size, it is once, few, many or the class of an expanded clone; other rows omit it.

D: TRBD1; size: NA; J: TRBJ2-3; V: TRBV5-4; CDR3: CASSLRDRATDTQYF; DNA: TGTGCCAGCAGCCTCCGGGACAGGGCGACAGATACGCAGTATTTT
D: TRBD1; size: NA; J: TRBJ2-7; V: TRBV28; CDR3: CASSLFTGTGAYEQYF; DNA: TGTGCCAGCAGTTTATTTACCGGGACAGGGGCCTACGAGCAGTACTTC
D: TRBD1; size: NA; J: TRBJ1-3; V: TRBV4-1; CDR3: CASSRDRDSYTIYF; DNA: TGCGCCAGCAGCCGGGACCGGGACAGCTACACCATATATTTT
D: TRBD2; size: NA; J: TRBJ2-3; V: TRBV6-4; CDR3: CASSDASGGASTDTQYF; DNA: TGTGCCAGCAGTGACGCTAGCGGGGGGGCTAGCACAGATACGCAGTATTTT
D: NA; size: NA; J: TRBJ2-6; V: TRBV29-1; CDR3: CSVWALSGANVLTF; DNA: TGCAGCGTTTGGGCCCTCTCTGGGGCCAACGTCCTGACTTTC
D: NA; size: NA; J: TRBJ2-1; V: TRBV19; CDR3: CASSVRHGLWAYNEQFF; DNA: TGTGCCAGTAGTGTCCGACACGGCCTTTGGGCCTACAATGAGCAGTTCTTC
D: NA; size: many; J: TRBJ1-1; V: TRBV5-1; CDR3: CASSDRGGSLGTEAFF; DNA: TGCGCCAGCAGCGATAGGGGCGGATCCCTCGGCACTGAAGCTTTCTTT
D: NA; size: NA; J: TRBJ2-3; V: TRBV4-1; CDR3: CASSQAHSRAQYF; DNA: TGCGCCAGCAGCCAAGCTCACTCCAGGGCACAGTATTTT
D: NA; size: NA; J: TRBJ1-2; V: TRBV28; CDR3: CASSLTGSRGYTF; DNA: TGTGCCAGCAGTCTCACAGGGTCGAGGGGCTACACCTTC
D: NA; size: NA; J: TRBJ1-1; V: TRBV5-5; CDR3: CASSQNSPLRYTEAFF; DNA: TGTGCCAGCAGCCAAAACAGCCCCCTTCGGTACACTGAAGCTTTCTTT
D: NA; size: NA; J: TRBJ1-5; V: TRBV28; CDR3: CASSFRGQPQHF; DNA: TGTGCCAGCAGTTTTAGGGGTCAGCCCCAGCATTTT
D: NA; size: once; J: TRBJ1-6; V: TRBV19; CDR3: CASSRDRAYNSPLHF; DNA: TGTGCCAGTAGTCGGGATCGCGCGTATAATTCACCCCTCCACTTT
D: NA; size: NA; J: TRBJ2-3; V: TRBV5-6; CDR3: CASSFWGGGTDTQYF; DNA: TGTGCCAGCAGCTTCTGGGGGGGCGGCACAGATACGCAGTATTTT
D: TRBD2; size: NA; J: TRBJ2-4; V: TRBV6-6; CDR3: CASTREGWNIQYF; DNA: TGTGCCAGCACCAGGGAGGGGTGGAACATTCAGTACTTC
D: NA; size: NA; J: TRBJ1-3; V: TRBV7-8; CDR3: CASSLRVANTIYF; DNA: TGTGCCAGCAGCTTGAGGGTGGCAAACACCATATATTTT
D: TRBD1; size: NA; J: TRBJ1-1; V: TRBV14; CDR3: CASSQDRGFNSRVNTEAFF; DNA: TGTGCCAGCAGCCAAGACAGGGGGTTTAATTCAAGGGTGAACACTGAAGCTTTCTTT
D: TRBD1; size: few; J: TRBJ1-4; V: TRBV18; CDR3: CASRDRFNEKLFF; DNA: TGTGCCAGCCGGGACAGGTTTAATGAAAAACTGTTTTTT
D: NA; size: NA; J: TRBJ1-5; V: TRBV19; CDR3: CASSIGPQPQHF; DNA: TGTGCCAGTAGTATCGGACCTCAGCCCCAGCATTTT
D: NA; size: NA; J: TRBJ1-1; V: TRBV9; CDR3: CASSPAPGVNTEAFF; DNA: TGTGCCAGCAGCCCCGCACCAGGGGTGAACACTGAAGCTTTCTTT
D: NA; size: NA; J: TRBJ2-5; V: TRBV3-1/TRBV3-2; CDR3: CASNPRRGGETQYF; DNA: TGTGCCAGCAACCCTCGTAGGGGGGGAGAGACCCAGTACTTC
D: NA; size: NA; J: TRBJ1-1; V: TRBV12-3/TRBV12-4; CDR3: CASSLEVFTEAFF; DNA: TGTGCCAGCAGTTTAGAAGTGTTCACTGAAGCTTTCTTT
D: NA; size: NA; J: TRBJ2-3; V: TRBV10-3; CDR3: CAISESMAEHTQYF; DNA: TGTGCCATCAGTGAGTCGATGGCAGAGCATACGCAGTATTTT
D: NA; size: NA; J: TRBJ1-1; V: TRBV18; CDR3: CASSPGRANTEAFF; DNA: TGTGCCAGCTCACCAGGCCGCGCGAACACTGAAGCTTTCTTT
D: TRBD1; size: NA; J: TRBJ1-5; V: TRBV7-9; CDR3: CASSIGQGLYQPQHF; DNA: TGTGCCAGCAGCATTGGACAGGGTCTTTACCAGCCCCAGCATTTT
D: NA; size: NA; J: TRBJ1-2; V: TRBV7-9; CDR3: CASSSDSGTYGYTF; DNA: TGTGCCAGCAGCTCGGACAGCGGGACCTATGGCTACACCTTC
D: NA; size: NA; J: TRBJ2-6; V: TRBV28; CDR3: CASSTPSPGHPLSGANVLTF; DNA: TGTGCCAGCAGCACCCCATCTCCGGGACACCCACTCTCTGGGGCCAACGTCCTGACTTTC
D: NA; size: NA; J: TRBJ2-5; V: TRBV9; CDR3: CASSAEGALQETQYF; DNA: TGTGCCAGCAGCGCGGAGGGGGCTCTGCAAGAGACCCAGTACTTC
D: NA; size: once; J: TRBJ2-7; V: TRBV6-2/TRBV6-3; CDR3: CASSDWYEQYF; DNA: TGTGCCAGCAGTGATTGGTACGAGCAGTACTTC
D: TRBD2; size: once; J: TRBJ2-1; V: TRBV27; CDR3: CASSLLAGAGGSYNEQFF; DNA: TGTGCCAGCAGTTTGCTAGCGGGGGCGGGAGGCTCCTACAATGAGCAGTTCTTC
D: TRBD1; size: NA; J: TRBJ1-4; V: TRBV4-2; CDR3: CASSQDRGHEKLFF; DNA: TGTGCCAGCAGCCAAGACAGGGGGCACGAAAAACTGTTTTTT
D: TRBD2; size: NA; J: TRBJ2-1; V: TRBV24-1; CDR3: CATSEPGLAGNNEQFF; DNA: TGTGCCACCAGTGAACCCGGCCTAGCGGGAAACAATGAGCAGTTCTTC
D: TRBD1; size: NA; J: TRBJ2-7; V: TRBV3-1/TRBV3-2; CDR3: CASSLPGQYYYEQYF; DNA: TGTGCCAGCAGCCTACCGGGACAGTACTACTACGAGCAGTACTTC
D: TRBD1; size: NA; J: TRBJ2-3; V: TRBV7-9; CDR3: CASSQNRGLEDTQYF; DNA: TGTGCCAGCAGCCAAAACAGGGGCCTGGAAGATACGCAGTATTTT
D: NA; size: NA; J: TRBJ2-7; V: TRBV10-2; CDR3: CASSEPEQGPSANEQYF; DNA: TGCGCCAGCAGTGAGCCGGAACAGGGACCCTCCGCTAACGAGCAGTACTTC
D: NA; size: NA; J: TRBJ1-6; V: TRBV28; CDR3: CASVGTPNSPLHF; DNA: TGTGCCAGCGTGGGCACTCCGAATTCACCCCTCCACTTT
D: NA; size: once; J: TRBJ1-4; V: TRBV28; CDR3: CASSLGGREKGKLFF; DNA: TGTGCCAGCAGTTTAGGCGGGAGGGAGAAGGGAAAACTGTTTTTT
D: NA; size: NA; J: TRBJ2-7; V: TRBV10-3; CDR3: CAISFSGLIRGEQYF; DNA: TGTGCCATCAGTTTCTCCGGACTAATTAGGGGCGAGCAGTACTTC
D: TRBD1; size: NA; J: TRBJ1-2; V: TRBV7-9; CDR3: CASSGGQVNYGYTF; DNA: TGTGCCAGCAGCGGGGGACAGGTCAACTATGGCTACACCTTC
D: NA; size: few; J: TRBJ1-6; V: TRBV7-9; CDR3: CASSPGTSDSPLHF; DNA: TGTGCCAGCAGCCCCGGGACATCGGATTCACCCCTCCACTTT
D: TRBD2; size: NA; J: TRBJ2-7; V: TRBV18; CDR3: CASSQPGLATHEQYF; DNA: TGTGCCAGCTCACAACCGGGACTAGCGACCCACGAGCAGTACTTC
D: NA; size: NA; J: TRBJ2-7; V: TRBV5-1; CDR3: CASSLAAGESYEQYF; DNA: TGCGCCAGCAGCTTGGCGGCAGGGGAATCCTACGAGCAGTACTTC
D: NA; size: NA; J: TRBJ1-5; V: TRBV29-1; CDR3: CSVASSNQPQHF; DNA: TGCAGCGTTGCGTCCAGCAATCAGCCCCAGCATTTT
D: NA; size: NA; J: TRBJ2-3; V: TRBV2; CDR3: CASHPLGAWTDTQYF; DNA: TGTGCCAGTCATCCCTTAGGGGCGTGGACAGATACGCAGTATTTT